Sequencing of this T cell receptor beta chain was carried out in a study of CD8 T cells in Susac syndrome (dated by TCRdb to 2018 to 2020). Study-level background: Among the sequenced Susac syndrome patients, six had clinically active disease and fewer than ten were in clinical remission. Susac syndrome patients were therapy-naive, on corticosteroids (some also receiving IVIg), or on IVIg alone at blood withdrawal. Whether CD8+ T cell activation and differentiation in Susac syndrome was antigen driven was tested using repertoire sequencing. The clonality of the CD8+ T cell repertoire was compared across some eleven healthy donors, roughly 14 Susac syndrome patients and around 16 multiple sclerosis patients.

Summary of the overall study and its limitations: Clonal expansion was observed in Susac syndrome CD8+ repertoires, with the highest expansion in CD8+ TEMRA cells and greater expansion in clinically active than in remitting patients. The number of individuals in the TCR sequencing and HLA analysis was recognized as being relatively small. In the total CD8+ and CD8+ TEMRA repertoires, sixteen and five Susac-specific public clones, respectively, were identified.

Remarks on this clonotype: The antigen it binds to is not known. Base qualities are not at hand, and no much larger clone is one base apart.

Peripheral blood CD8+ and CD4+ T cells from healthy donors, Susac syndrome patients and multiple sclerosis patients were profiled using high-throughput TCR beta sequencing. The Susac syndrome patients fulfilled recently defined diagnostic criteria for either definite or probable disease. Bulk CD8+ and CD4+ T cells were purified by magnetic negative isolation, while CD8+ TEMRA cells were enriched using FACS. Blood was collected in EDTA tubes and processed within 24 hours, with PBMCs isolated through density gradient centrifugation. PBMCs intended for TCR sequencing were frozen in liquid nitrogen and were later thawed in a 37 degrees C water bath. The sorted or isolated CD4+, CD8+ and CD8+ TEMRA cells reached a purity of at least 90%. V is pruned by 5 bases and J by 8 bases, leaving 7 bases of the junction without a gene match. Reading from cysteine to phenylalanine, the CDR3 counts 15 amino acids. The only DNA kept is the CDR3, 45 bases in frame from the first base. The germline V gene (reference sequence) provides CDR1 GTSNPN and CDR2 SVGIG.

RNA was extracted with the RNeasy kit and about 0.5 to 1 ug was reverse transcribed using random hexamers. The immunoSEQ multiplex PCR assay, covering 54 Vbeta and 13 Jbeta segments, was used to amplify TCR beta CDR3 regions. Bias from PCR amplification was corrected by using a synthetic template baseline for primer optimization and for computational correction. The study's processing was this. Only productive sequences were kept, with reads annotated to V, D and J genes according to IMGT and analyzed in immunoSEQ Analyzer. Clonality was computed as one minus Shannon entropy normalized by log2 of the number of productive unique sequences. For each patient and control, public and private clones were evaluated among the 100 most prevalent clones. A clone was defined as Susac-specific if it was absent from the healthy and MS cohorts, from more than 850 published viral clones and from other ImmuneACCESS disease sequences. The public reads were reprocessed in TCRdb via fastp at Q25 and MiXCR, keeping in-frame beta chains. Merged by CDR3 protein, the rows form single entries marked with the most common genes and DNA. TCRdb's processing, not the authors', yielded these V and J calls. The sample table lists approximately 79,000 distinct CDR3 sequences, roughly 92% of them with a count of one. The ten largest clones capture 0.35% to 0.55% of the sample.

The sequence links TRBV30 to TRBJ2-1; TRBD2 matches 15 bases in the middle. The source material was CD8+ T cells from PBMCs. This clonotype originated in a human donor with Susac syndrome. The DNA reads TGTGCCTGGGGGACTAGCGGGAGGTGGGGTGATGAGCAGTTCTTC. Translated, this gives CAWGTSGRWGDEQFF.